This TCR beta chain was found in a study of beta chain features in type 1 diabetes. Whole-study findings and limits: When VDJ junctions were examined, type 1 diabetes patients showed fewer insertions and more deletions. The question of HLA type influencing TCRB rearrangement was one that remained unresolved here. Moderate but significant shortening of TCRB CDR3s was recorded in all four CD4+ subsets from Type 1 diabetes patients.

All of the isolated RNA was reverse transcribed, so expressed TCRB transcripts were sequenced. Stem cell-like memory T cell samples came in at an average of approximately 1 million reads. The method was immunoSEQ multiplex PCR; TCRdb's version includes in-frame clones alone and lacks a portion of them. The repertoire holds roughly 24,000 clones, with more than 45% as singletons. This clone occurred a few times. Its antigen is as yet unknown. The CDR3 covers 16 residues. The germline gives CDR1 MDHEN, CDR2 SYDVKM. V was clipped by 7 bases and J by 6 bases, with 22 bases between them. The gene calls are TRBV28 and TRBJ1-5; D is possibly TRBD1 (5 bases). The specimen sequenced was stem cell memory CD4+ T cells from blood. The clonotype originates from a man between 18 and 29 years old with type 1 diabetes. CDR3: CASTLFGGEVGQPQHF. For the CDR3, the DNA is TGTGCCAGCACCCTTTTCGGGGGTGAGGTCGGTCAGCCCCAGCATTTT.